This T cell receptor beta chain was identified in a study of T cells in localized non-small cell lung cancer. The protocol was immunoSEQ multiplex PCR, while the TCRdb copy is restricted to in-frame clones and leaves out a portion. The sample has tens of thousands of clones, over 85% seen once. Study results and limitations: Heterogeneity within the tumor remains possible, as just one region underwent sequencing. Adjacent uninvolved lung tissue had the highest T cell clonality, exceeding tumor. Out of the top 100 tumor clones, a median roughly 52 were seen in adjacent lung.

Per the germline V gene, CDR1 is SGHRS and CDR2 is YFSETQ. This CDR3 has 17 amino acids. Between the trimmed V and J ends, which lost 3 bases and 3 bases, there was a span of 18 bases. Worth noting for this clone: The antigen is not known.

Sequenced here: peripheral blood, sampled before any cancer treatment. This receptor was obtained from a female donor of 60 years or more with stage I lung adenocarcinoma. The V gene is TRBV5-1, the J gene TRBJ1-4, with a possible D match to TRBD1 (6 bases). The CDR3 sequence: CASSSATGTISNEKLFF. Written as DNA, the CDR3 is TGCGCCAGCAGCTCAGCTACGGGGACAATCTCTAATGAAAAACTGTTTTTT.